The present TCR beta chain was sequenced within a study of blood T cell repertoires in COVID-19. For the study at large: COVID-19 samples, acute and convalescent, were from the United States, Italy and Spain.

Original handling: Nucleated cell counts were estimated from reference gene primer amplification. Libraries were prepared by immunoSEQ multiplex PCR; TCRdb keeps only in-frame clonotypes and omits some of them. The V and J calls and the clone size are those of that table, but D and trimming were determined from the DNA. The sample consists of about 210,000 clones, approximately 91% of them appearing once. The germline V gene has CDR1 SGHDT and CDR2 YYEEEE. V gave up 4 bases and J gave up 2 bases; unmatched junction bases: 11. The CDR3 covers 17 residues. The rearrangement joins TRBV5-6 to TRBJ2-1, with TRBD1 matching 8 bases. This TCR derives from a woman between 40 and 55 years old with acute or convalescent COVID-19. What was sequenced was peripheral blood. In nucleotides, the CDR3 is TGTGCCAGCAGCCCCGACAGGGGACTTACCGCCTACAATGAGCAGTTCTTC. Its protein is CASSPDRGLTAYNEQFF.